The 4 T cell receptor beta chains presented below share a single source sample, sequenced in a study of T cell responses to AZD1222 COVID-19 vaccine. The table came from immunoSEQ multiplex PCR; TCRdb's copy has only in-frame clones and leaves some out. The sample records 150,000 to 200,000 clones, 85% to 90% being singletons. The material was peripheral blood, obtained on day 0 of MenACWY control vaccination. The receptor source for this set is an adult in good health.

V usage is TRBV27 and J usage is TRBJ2-7; weak D call: TRBD1 (5 bases). The CDR3 loop spans 16 amino acids. V was clipped by 6 bases and J by 0 bases, with 18 bases between them. Germline V lookup: CDR1 MNHEY, CDR2 SMNVEV (reference sequence). The CDR3 is CASRDSTGVLSYEQYF. Written as DNA, the CDR3 is TGTGCCAGCAGAGATTCTACAGGCGTCCTCTCCTACGAGCAGTACTTC.

The rearrangement links TRBV30 to TRBJ1-1; D gene uncertain. Trimming shortened V by 1 base and J by 0 bases, and 6 bases separated the two germline ends. The CDR3 loop spans 13 amino acids. CDR1 and CDR2 from the germline V gene are GTSNPN and SVGIG (reference sequence). In nucleotides, the CDR3 is TGTGCCTGGAGTGGGACGGTGAACACTGAAGCTTTCTTT. Translation gives CAWSGTVNTEAFF.

CDR3 nucleotide sequence: TGTGCCAGCAGCTTGGGTGGGGCAGGGACTGAAAAACTGTTTTTT. Its protein product is CASSLGGAGTEKLFF. The chain carries TRBV7-2 and TRBJ1-4, with D perhaps matching TRBD1 (5 bases). The length of the CDR3 is 15 residues. Deletions cut 3 bases from V and 7 bases from J, with 15 bases between. Germline V CDR1 and CDR2: SGHTA, FQGNSA.

The V gene is TRBV9, the J gene TRBJ2-6, with D perhaps TRBD2 (5 bases). Germline CDR1 and CDR2: SGDLS and YYNGEE. This CDR3 contains 16 residues. Trimming stripped 4 bases from V and 0 bases from J, with 11 bases between. CDR3 bases: TGTGCCAGCAGCCTTACCGAGGGCTCTGGGGCCAACGTCCTGACTTTC. It translates to CASSLTEGSGANVLTF.